This is a list of T cell receptor beta chains from one sample in a study of T cells in narcolepsy. Using immunoSEQ multiplex PCR, the repertoire was profiled, and TCRdb retains in-frame clones only, with some absent. The sample consists of some 20,000 clones, around 83% of them appearing once. Sequencing was done on a sample of memory (CD45RA-) CD4+ T cells from blood. Receptors were obtained from a human donor in good health. Each CDR3 is given with its conserved first and last residue. The D gene is left open where the match is weak. Not all rows give a size; the values are once, few, many and, for expanded clones, a class.

TRBV5-1	-	-	TRBJ1-4	TGCGCCAGTTCCAGCGGGGAAAATGAAAAACTGTTTTTT	CASSSGENEKLFF
TRBV5-5	-	-	TRBJ1-5	TGTGCCAGCAGCTTTGGGACCTCCTACAATCAGCCCCAGCATTTT	CASSFGTSYNQPQHF
TRBV5-1	-	once	TRBJ2-5	TGCGCCAGCAGCCCGGGGGCCTCGTGGCAAGAGACCCAGTACTTC	CASSPGASWQETQYF
TRBV10-3	-	-	TRBJ2-2	TGTGCCATCACCATGGGCGGACGGTCGAACACCGGGGAGCTGTTTTTT	CAITMGGRSNTGELFF
TRBV11-2	TRBD1	-	TRBJ1-4	TGTGCCAGCAGCTTCCAGTCCCGGGACAGGTCAAGAAAACTGTTTTTT	CASSFQSRDRSRKLFF
TRBV9	-	-	TRBJ2-1	TGTGCCAGCAGCGTAGCCACAAGGTACAATGAGCAGTTCTTC	CASSVATRYNEQFF
TRBV7-2	TRBD1	-	TRBJ2-7	TGTGCCAGCAGCCGTGACAGGGACAGATCCTACGAGCAGTACTTC	CASSRDRDRSYEQYF
TRBV7-2	-	-	TRBJ2-3	TGTGCCAGCAGCTCGCGCGCGGGGTCATACTATTTT	CASSSRAGSYYF
TRBV5-4	-	-	TRBJ1-2	TGTGCCAGCAGCTTCGGCCCCTATGGCTACACCTTC	CASSFGPYGYTF
TRBV6-5	TRBD2	-	TRBJ2-3	TGTGCCAGCAGTTTACCGGGACTAGGAACGCAGTATTTT	CASSLPGLGTQYF
TRBV10-3	TRBD1	-	TRBJ1-5	TGTGCCATCAGTGAGGAGGAGGGGGCCCGCAATCAGCCCCAGCATTTT	CAISEEEGARNQPQHF
TRBV6-5	-	-	TRBJ1-5	TGTGCCAGCAGTTACTCGACGGGGCTGAATCAGCCCCAGCATTTT	CASSYSTGLNQPQHF
TRBV4-2	-	-	TRBJ2-1	TGTGCCAGCAGCCAAAGATCCAATGAGCAGTTCTTC	CASSQRSNEQFF
TRBV19	TRBD1	-	TRBJ1-4	TGTGCCAGTAGTATGACACCACGGACAGGGACAACTAATGAAAAACTGTTTTTT	CASSMTPRTGTTNEKLFF
TRBV6-6	-	-	TRBJ2-3	TGTGCCAGCAGTTACTCGGAGGGGGGGAGCACAGATACGCAGTATTTT	CASSYSEGGSTDTQYF
TRBV4-2	TRBD2	-	TRBJ2-5	TGTGCCAGCAGCCAAGTAGGCGGGGGCCAAGAGACCCAGTACTTC	CASSQVGGGQETQYF
TRBV7-6	-	-	TRBJ1-1	TGTGCCAGCAGCTTAGGACGAAACACTGAAGCTTTCTTT	CASSLGRNTEAFF
TRBV30	-	-	TRBJ1-5	TGTGCCTGGAGTGTAGGTGGGCCGGGTCAGCCCCAGCATTTT	CAWSVGGPGQPQHF
TRBV28	-	once	TRBJ1-2	TGTGCCAGCAGTTTCGGACCGTCTGGCTACACCTTC	CASSFGPSGYTF
TRBV29-1	-	-	TRBJ1-2	TGCAGCGTTGAAGACGGCAGGGACCATGGCTACACCTTC	CSVEDGRDHGYTF
TRBV5-6	TRBD1	-	TRBJ2-2	TGTGCCAGCAGTCCCGGGACAGGGGGCGGGGAGCTGTTTTTT	CASSPGTGGGELFF
TRBV5-1	-	-	TRBJ2-1	TGCGCCAGCAGCTTGAGTCAGGGATACAATGAGCAGTTCTTC	CASSLSQGYNEQFF
TRBV2	-	-	TRBJ1-3	TGTGCCAGCAGTAAGGCACTCTCTGGAAACACCATATATTTT	CASSKALSGNTIYF
TRBV4-1	TRBD1	-	TRBJ1-3	TGCGCCAGCAGCCGGCCAGGTGGGGACAGGGGCTCTGGAAACACCATATATTTT	CASSRPGGDRGSGNTIYF
TRBV15	-	once	TRBJ2-7	TGTGCCACCAGCGGGTCACAGGGACCCTACGAGCAGTACTTC	CATSGSQGPYEQYF
TRBV28	-	-	TRBJ2-5	TGTGCCAGCAGTGTAGGGACTTCAAATCAAGAGACCCAGTACTTC	CASSVGTSNQETQYF
TRBV5-8	TRBD1	-	TRBJ2-7	TGTGCCAGCAGTACCTCCGGGACAGCCCCCCAGTTTAGGGAGCAGTACTTC	CASSTSGTAPQFREQYF
TRBV28	-	-	TRBJ1-3	TGTGCCAGCAACCCACCCGGGGGGGGGCGTCGGGGAAACACCATATATTTT	CASNPPGGGRRGNTIYF
TRBV13	TRBD1	-	TRBJ1-3	TGTGCCAGCAGCTCGTTGGACAGGGGGCTGAACACCATATATTTT	CASSSLDRGLNTIYF
TRBV18	-	-	TRBJ2-7	TGTGCCAGCTCACCAAACCGGGCAGGGTCAGGGCAGTACTTC	CASSPNRAGSGQYF
TRBV6-1	-	-	TRBJ2-6	TGTGCCAGCAGCGAAATACAGGGAGCTGGCTCTGGGGCCAACGTCCTGACTTTC	CASSEIQGAGSGANVLTF
TRBV13	-	-	TRBJ2-7	TGTGCCAGCAGCTTAGGGGGGTCTATGAGATACGAGCAGTACTTC	CASSLGGSMRYEQYF
TRBV27	-	-	TRBJ2-2	TGTGCCAGCAGTTTATCGAATGGGTGGGACACCGGGGAGCTGTTTTTT	CASSLSNGWDTGELFF
TRBV30	-	-	TRBJ2-5	TGTGCCTGGAGTGTCGTGGGGGGTTGGGAGACCCAGTACTTC	CAWSVVGGWETQYF
TRBV10-3	TRBD1	-	TRBJ2-5	TGTGCCATCAGTGAGGGAGGCACAGGGGTTGAGGAGACCCAGTACTTC	CAISEGGTGVEETQYF
TRBV29-1	-	-	TRBJ1-2	TGCAGCGTTGATGGACAGCCTGTGGGAGGCTATGGCTACACCTTC	CSVDGQPVGGYGYTF
TRBV18	-	-	TRBJ2-7	TGTGCCAGCTCACCAAATACTGCCAGGGCCTCCTCCTACGAGCAGTACTTC	CASSPNTARASSYEQYF
TRBV5-1	-	-	TRBJ1-2	TGCGCCAGCAGCTTGGAGTTGTTGGGTGGCTACACCTTC	CASSLELLGGYTF
TRBV28	-	-	TRBJ1-2	TGTGCCAGCAGTCGTTTGCGGACAGCCTATGGCTACACCTTC	CASSRLRTAYGYTF
TRBV4-3	TRBD2	-	TRBJ2-7	TGCGCCAGCAGCCAAGGGTATAGCACGGGGGGACTAGTTTCCTACGAGCAGTACTTC	CASSQGYSTGGLVSYEQYF
TRBV7-2	TRBD1	-	TRBJ2-7	TGTGCCAGCAGCCTTAGGGACAGGGGAGACTACGAGCAGTACTTC	CASSLRDRGDYEQYF
TRBV5-1	-	-	TRBJ2-5	TGCGCCAGCAGCTACCCGGGGGGCCGTCACGAGACCCAGTACTTC	CASSYPGGRHETQYF
TRBV7-9	TRBD1	-	TRBJ1-2	TGTGCCAGCAGCTTAGTCCAGGGGGTTGGCTACACCTTC	CASSLVQGVGYTF
TRBV30	-	few	TRBJ2-5	TGTGCCTGGAGATTGGTGTACCAAGAGACCCAGTACTTC	CAWRLVYQETQYF
TRBV4-3	TRBD2	few	TRBJ2-7	TGCGCCAGCAGCCGCGAGCGGGAGCCAGCCTACGAGCAGTACTTC	CASSREREPAYEQYF